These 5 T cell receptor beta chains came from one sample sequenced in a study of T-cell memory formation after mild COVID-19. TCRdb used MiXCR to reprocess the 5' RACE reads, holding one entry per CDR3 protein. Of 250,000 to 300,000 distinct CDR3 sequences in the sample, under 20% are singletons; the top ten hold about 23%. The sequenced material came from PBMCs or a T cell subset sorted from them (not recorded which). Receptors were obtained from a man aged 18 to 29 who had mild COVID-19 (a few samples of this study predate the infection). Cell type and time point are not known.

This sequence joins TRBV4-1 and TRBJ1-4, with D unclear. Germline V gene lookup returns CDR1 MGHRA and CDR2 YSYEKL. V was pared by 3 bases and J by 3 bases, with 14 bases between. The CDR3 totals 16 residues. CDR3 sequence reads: CASSHDAGLANEKLFF. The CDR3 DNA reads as TGCGCCAGCAGCCATGATGCGGGGTTGGCTAATGAAAAACTGTTTTTT.

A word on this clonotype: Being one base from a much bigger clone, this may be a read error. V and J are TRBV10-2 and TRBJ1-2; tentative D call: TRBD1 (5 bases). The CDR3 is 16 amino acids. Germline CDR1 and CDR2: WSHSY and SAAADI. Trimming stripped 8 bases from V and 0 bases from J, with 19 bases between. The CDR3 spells CASSYGAGRANYGYTF. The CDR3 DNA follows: TGCGCCAGCTCCTACGGGGCAGGCCGAGCTAACTATGGCTACACCTTC.

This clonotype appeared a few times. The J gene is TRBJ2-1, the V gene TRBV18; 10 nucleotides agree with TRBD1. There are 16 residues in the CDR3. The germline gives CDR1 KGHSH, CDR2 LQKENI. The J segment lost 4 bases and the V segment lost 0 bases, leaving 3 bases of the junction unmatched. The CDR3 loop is CASSPPGQGVYNEQFF. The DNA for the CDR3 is TGTGCCAGCTCACCACCTGGACAGGGGGTATACAATGAGCAGTTCTTC.

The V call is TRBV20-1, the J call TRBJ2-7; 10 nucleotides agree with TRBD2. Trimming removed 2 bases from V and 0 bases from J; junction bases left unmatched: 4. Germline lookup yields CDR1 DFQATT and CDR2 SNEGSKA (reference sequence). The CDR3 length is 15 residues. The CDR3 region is CSARKAGGDSYEQYV. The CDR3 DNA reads TGCAGTGCTAGAAAAGCGGGGGGGGACTCCTACGAGCAGTACGTC.

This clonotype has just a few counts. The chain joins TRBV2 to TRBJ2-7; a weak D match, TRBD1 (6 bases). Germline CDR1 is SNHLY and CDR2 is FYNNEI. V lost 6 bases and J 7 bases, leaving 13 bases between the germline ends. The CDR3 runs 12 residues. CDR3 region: CASRGGFGEQYV. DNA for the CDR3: TGTGCCAGCAGAGGGGGATTCGGGGAGCAGTACGTC.